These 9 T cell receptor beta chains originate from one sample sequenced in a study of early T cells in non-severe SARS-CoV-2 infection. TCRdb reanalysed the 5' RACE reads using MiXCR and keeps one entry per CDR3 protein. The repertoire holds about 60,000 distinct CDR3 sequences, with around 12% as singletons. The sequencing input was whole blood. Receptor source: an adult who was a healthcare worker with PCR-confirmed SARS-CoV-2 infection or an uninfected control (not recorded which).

CDR3 coding DNA: TGTGCCACCAGTGATTCGGGGGCGCGAGAGACCCAGTACTTC. Translation: CATSDSGARETQYF. The chain employs TRBV24-1 and TRBJ2-5; D possibly matches TRBD1 or TRBD2 (6 bases each). CDR3 length: 14 amino acids. The germline V gene has CDR1 KGHDR and CDR2 SFDVKD. Trimming shortened V by 2 bases and J by 4 bases, and 10 bases separated the two germline ends.

Here the CDR3 reads CASTFGGGATDTQYF. The CDR3 DNA sequence: TGTGCCAGCACCTTCGGGGGGGGCGCCACAGATACGCAGTATTTT. The V call is TRBV5-6, the J call TRBJ2-3; 8 bases line up with TRBD2. V shed 6 bases and J 2 bases; nucleotides not matched to a gene: 8. Germline CDR1 is SGHDT and CDR2 is YYEEEE. This CDR3 is 15 amino acids long.

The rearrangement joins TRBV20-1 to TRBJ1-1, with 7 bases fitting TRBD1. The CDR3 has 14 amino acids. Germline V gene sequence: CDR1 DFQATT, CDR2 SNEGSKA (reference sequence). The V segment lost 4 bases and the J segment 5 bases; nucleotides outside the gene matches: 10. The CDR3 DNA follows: TGCAGTGCTACGCGGGAGGGGGCGGTGACTGAAGCTTTCTTT. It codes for CSATREGAVTEAFF.

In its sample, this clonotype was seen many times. CDR3: CASSVGTNSPLHF. CDR3 bases: TGCGCCAGCAGCGTGGGGACAAATTCACCCCTCCACTTT. This rearrangement joins TRBV5-1 to TRBJ1-6; D possibly corresponds to TRBD1 (6 bases). Trimming stripped 4 bases from V and 7 bases from J, with 9 bases between. Germline assignment: CDR1 SGHRS and CDR2 YFSETQ. The CDR3 has 13 residues.

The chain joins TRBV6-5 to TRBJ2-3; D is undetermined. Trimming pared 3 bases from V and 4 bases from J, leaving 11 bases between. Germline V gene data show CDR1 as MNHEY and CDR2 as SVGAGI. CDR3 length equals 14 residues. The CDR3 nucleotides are TGTGCCAGCAGTTATAGGGTTTCGGCAGATACGCAGTATTTT. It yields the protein CASSYRVSADTQYF.

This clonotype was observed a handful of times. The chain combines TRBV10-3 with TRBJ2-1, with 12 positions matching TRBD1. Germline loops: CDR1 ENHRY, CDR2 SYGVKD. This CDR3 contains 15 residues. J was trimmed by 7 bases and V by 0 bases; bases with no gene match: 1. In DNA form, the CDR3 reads TGTGCCATCAGTGAGTCGGGACAGGGGGCGAATGAGCAGTTCTTC. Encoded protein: CAISESGQGANEQFF.

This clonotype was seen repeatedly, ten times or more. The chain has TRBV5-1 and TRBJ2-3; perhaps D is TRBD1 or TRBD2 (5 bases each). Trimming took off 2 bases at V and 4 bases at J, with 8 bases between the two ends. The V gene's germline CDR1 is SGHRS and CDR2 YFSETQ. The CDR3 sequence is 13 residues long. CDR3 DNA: TGCGCCAGCAGCTTCGGGACGCCAGATACGCAGTATTTT. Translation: CASSFGTPDTQYF.

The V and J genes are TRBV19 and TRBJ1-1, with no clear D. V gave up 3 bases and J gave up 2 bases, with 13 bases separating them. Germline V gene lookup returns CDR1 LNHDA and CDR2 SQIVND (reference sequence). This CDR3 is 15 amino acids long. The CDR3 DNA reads TGTGCCAGTAGTATGCGGCCAGGAATAAACACTGAAGCTTTCTTT. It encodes CASSMRPGINTEAFF.

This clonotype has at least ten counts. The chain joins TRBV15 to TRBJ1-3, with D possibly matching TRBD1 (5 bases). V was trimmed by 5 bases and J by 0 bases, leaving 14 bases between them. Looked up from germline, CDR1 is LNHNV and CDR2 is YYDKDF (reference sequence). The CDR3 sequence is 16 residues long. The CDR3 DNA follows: TGTGCCACCAGCGGAGGAGGGACCCACTCTGGAAACACCATATATTTT. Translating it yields CATSGGGTHSGNTIYF.